The rows below give T cell receptor beta chains drawn from one sample of a study of cytomegalovirus exposure and HLA in healthy donors. Using immunoSEQ multiplex PCR, the repertoire was profiled, and TCRdb retains in-frame clones only, with some absent. The data show tens of thousands of clones, about 92% seen once. Material: PBMCs. The receptors were sampled from a man aged 18 to 30 in good health and CMV-seronegative. The CDR3 runs from the conserved cysteine through the conserved F or W. Fields, in order: V gene, D gene, J gene, clone size, CDR3 DNA, CDR3 protein. D genes are given only for firm matches. Where a row states a size, it is once, few, many or the class of an expanded clone; other rows omit it.

v_call: TRBV27
d_call: NA
j_call: TRBJ2-5
clone_size: NA
cdr3_nt: TGTGCCAGCGGTTTTGGGCAGGGAGGAGAGACCCAGTACTTC
cdr3_aa: CASGFGQGGETQYF

v_call: TRBV6-6
d_call: NA
j_call: TRBJ2-2
clone_size: NA
cdr3_nt: TGTGCCAGCAGTTACTCAACAGCCGGCGGGGAGCTGTTTTTT
cdr3_aa: CASSYSTAGGELFF

v_call: TRBV29-1
d_call: NA
j_call: TRBJ2-7
clone_size: once
cdr3_nt: TGCAGCTGCGGGAAGGGAACAACCTACGAGCAGTACTTC
cdr3_aa: CSCGKGTTYEQYF

v_call: TRBV7-9
d_call: TRBD1
j_call: TRBJ1-2
clone_size: NA
cdr3_nt: TGTGCCAGCAGCTTGGGGCGGACAGGCTATGGCTACACCTTC
cdr3_aa: CASSLGRTGYGYTF

v_call: TRBV27
d_call: NA
j_call: TRBJ2-4
clone_size: NA
cdr3_nt: TGTGCCAGCAGTGACGGCGGGGATCCAAAAAACATTCAGTACTTC
cdr3_aa: CASSDGGDPKNIQYF

v_call: TRBV18
d_call: TRBD1
j_call: TRBJ2-4
clone_size: NA
cdr3_nt: TGTGCCAGCTCACCACGACAGGGGTGGTCGGAAAACATTCAGTACTTC
cdr3_aa: CASSPRQGWSENIQYF

v_call: TRBV11-2
d_call: NA
j_call: TRBJ1-2
clone_size: NA
cdr3_nt: TGTGCCAGCAGCTTACCAGGGAACTATGGCTACACCTTC
cdr3_aa: CASSLPGNYGYTF

v_call: TRBV10-3
d_call: TRBD1
j_call: TRBJ1-1
clone_size: NA
cdr3_nt: TGTGCCATCAGTGGACAGGGGAGGAACACTGAAGCTTTCTTT
cdr3_aa: CAISGQGRNTEAFF

v_call: TRBV7-2
d_call: TRBD2
j_call: TRBJ2-7
clone_size: NA
cdr3_nt: TGTGCCAGCAGCTTAACTAGCGGGATTTCCCACGAGCAGTACTTC
cdr3_aa: CASSLTSGISHEQYF

v_call: TRBV2
d_call: NA
j_call: TRBJ1-3
clone_size: NA
cdr3_nt: TGTGCCAGCAGTGGCCAGGAGGCTGGAAACACCATATATTTT
cdr3_aa: CASSGQEAGNTIYF

v_call: TRBV7-2
d_call: TRBD2
j_call: TRBJ2-7
clone_size: NA
cdr3_nt: TGTGCCAGCAGCCACGGACTAGCGATTCTCTACGAGCAGTACTTC
cdr3_aa: CASSHGLAILYEQYF

v_call: TRBV19
d_call: NA
j_call: TRBJ2-1
clone_size: NA
cdr3_nt: TGTGCCAGTAGTATGAGCCAATCCTACTCCTACAATGAGCAGTTCTTC
cdr3_aa: CASSMSQSYSYNEQFF

v_call: TRBV7-9
d_call: NA
j_call: TRBJ1-1
clone_size: NA
cdr3_nt: TGTGCCAGCAGCTTAGCGACTTTCTTGGGACAGAACACTGAAGCTTTCTTT
cdr3_aa: CASSLATFLGQNTEAFF

v_call: TRBV5-4
d_call: NA
j_call: TRBJ1-1
clone_size: NA
cdr3_nt: TGTGCCAGCAGGGTAGAGGGCGGCACTGAAGCTTTCTTT
cdr3_aa: CASRVEGGTEAFF

v_call: TRBV7-9
d_call: NA
j_call: TRBJ1-2
clone_size: once
cdr3_nt: TGTGCCAGCAGCTTAGTAGAGCGGGGCTATGGCTACACCTTC
cdr3_aa: CASSLVERGYGYTF

v_call: TRBV5-1
d_call: NA
j_call: TRBJ1-1
clone_size: once
cdr3_nt: TGCGCCAGCAGCTTGGATGCGGGGGGTACCCTTAGGAACACTGAAGCTTTCTTT
cdr3_aa: CASSLDAGGTLRNTEAFF

v_call: TRBV4-2
d_call: NA
j_call: TRBJ1-1
clone_size: NA
cdr3_nt: TGTGCCAGCAGCCAAGACTTGAAGGGAAGGGGCGAAGCTTTCTTT
cdr3_aa: CASSQDLKGRGEAFF

v_call: TRBV5-1
d_call: TRBD1
j_call: TRBJ1-2
clone_size: NA
cdr3_nt: TGCGCCAGCAGCTTGAGAGGGGGCAATGGCTACACCTTC
cdr3_aa: CASSLRGGNGYTF

v_call: TRBV6-6
d_call: TRBD2
j_call: TRBJ2-5
clone_size: NA
cdr3_nt: TGTGCCAGCAGTCAGCAGCGGGGGATTCAAGAGACCCAGTACTTC
cdr3_aa: CASSQQRGIQETQYF

v_call: TRBV6-5
d_call: NA
j_call: TRBJ1-1
clone_size: NA
cdr3_nt: TGTGCCAGCAGTTACTCAGCCAACACTGAAGCTTTCTTT
cdr3_aa: CASSYSANTEAFF

v_call: TRBV5-8
d_call: NA
j_call: TRBJ1-1
clone_size: NA
cdr3_nt: TGTGCCAGCAGCAGACCAGGAAGGAACACTGAAGCTTTCTTT
cdr3_aa: CASSRPGRNTEAFF

v_call: TRBV6-5
d_call: TRBD2
j_call: TRBJ2-7
clone_size: NA
cdr3_nt: TGTGCCAGCAGTGGTTCGGGGGGGCCCTCCTACGAGCAGTACTTC
cdr3_aa: CASSGSGGPSYEQYF